This T cell receptor beta chain was captured by sequencing in a study of T cell repertoires in cytomegalovirus infection. Study results and limitations: Carriers of CMV plus the relevant HLA were identified by cumulative public TCR beta family frequency.

TCRdb reprocessed the reads via MiXCR and lists one record per CDR3 protein. The data hold 95,000 to 150,000 distinct CDR3 sequences, with over 30% observed a single time. V lost 5 bases, J lost 3 bases, and 16 bases lay in between. CDR1 and CDR2 (germline): SEHNR, FQNEAQ (reference sequence). This CDR3 has 15 amino acids. This clonotype turned up a few times. Its specificity is not known. The chain joins TRBV7-9 to TRBJ1-1; D gene ambiguous. This sequence was found in a human donor in good health (CMV status not recorded). Some clones in this sample may be carry-over from other donors' samples. Source: CD8+ T cells from cultured PBMCs, taken from culture after CMV antigen stimulation. The CDR3, as DNA: TGTGCCAGCAGCCCCGCGGCCGCGGTGTACACTGAAGCTTTCTTT. It translates to CASSPAAAVYTEAFF.